This TCR beta chain stems from a study of cytomegalovirus exposure and HLA in healthy donors. About the research overall: Among about 380 genotyped donors, more than 65% fell in the Caucasian-associated ancestry cluster. Study observations and caveats: Listed as cytomegalovirus-associated were 150 to 200 TCR beta chains. In a later analysis, TCR beta V- and J-gene trimming was associated with a missense DCLRE1C variant.

PCR primers comprised 60 Vbeta and 13 Jbeta primers. TCRdb keeps only in-frame clones here, not all; method: immunoSEQ multiplex PCR. The table records approximately 95,000 clones, 78% of them present only once. This CDR3 has 15 amino acids. V lost 5 bases and J 7 bases, leaving 20 bases between the germline ends. Per the germline V gene, CDR1 is SEHNR and CDR2 is FQNEAQ (reference sequence). In the case of this clone: Its antigen is not known.

The chain uses TRBV7-9 and TRBJ2-5; maybe TRBD2 (7 bases). The origin of this receptor is a woman aged 40 to 50 in good health and CMV-seropositive. The specimen was PBMCs. CDR3: CASSHGTPGGGTQYF. The CDR3 DNA is TGTGCCAGCAGCCACGGGACACCGGGAGGAGGGACCCAGTACTTC. Drawing the rest from reference TRBV7-9 and TRBJ2-5, the complete variable domain is DTGVSQNPRHKITKRGQNVTFRCDPISEHNRLYWYRQTLGQGPEFLTYFQNEAQLEKSRLLSDRFSAERPKGSFSTLEIQRTEQGDSAMYLCASSHGTPGGGTQYFGPGTRLLVL.